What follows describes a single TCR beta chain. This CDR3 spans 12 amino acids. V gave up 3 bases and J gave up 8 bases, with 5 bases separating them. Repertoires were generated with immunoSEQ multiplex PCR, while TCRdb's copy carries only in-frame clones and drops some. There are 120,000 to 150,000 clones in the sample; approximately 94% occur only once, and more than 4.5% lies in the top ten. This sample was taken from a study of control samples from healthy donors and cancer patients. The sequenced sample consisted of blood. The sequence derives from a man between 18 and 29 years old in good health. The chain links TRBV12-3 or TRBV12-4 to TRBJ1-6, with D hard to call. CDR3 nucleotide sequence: TGTGCCAGCAGTTTCGACCATTCACCCCTCCACTTT. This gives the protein CASSFDHSPLHF.